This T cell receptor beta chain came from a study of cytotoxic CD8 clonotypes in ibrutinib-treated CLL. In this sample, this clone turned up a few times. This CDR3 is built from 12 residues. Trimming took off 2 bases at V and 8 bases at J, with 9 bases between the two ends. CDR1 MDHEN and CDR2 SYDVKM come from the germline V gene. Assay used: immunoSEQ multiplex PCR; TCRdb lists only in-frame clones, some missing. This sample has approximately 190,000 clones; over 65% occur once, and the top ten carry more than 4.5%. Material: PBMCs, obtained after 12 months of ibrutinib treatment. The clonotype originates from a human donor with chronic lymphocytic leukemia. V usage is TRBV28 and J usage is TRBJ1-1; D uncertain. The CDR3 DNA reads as TGTGCCAGCAGTTTAACGACAACGGAAGCTTTCTTT. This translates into CASSLTTTEAFF.